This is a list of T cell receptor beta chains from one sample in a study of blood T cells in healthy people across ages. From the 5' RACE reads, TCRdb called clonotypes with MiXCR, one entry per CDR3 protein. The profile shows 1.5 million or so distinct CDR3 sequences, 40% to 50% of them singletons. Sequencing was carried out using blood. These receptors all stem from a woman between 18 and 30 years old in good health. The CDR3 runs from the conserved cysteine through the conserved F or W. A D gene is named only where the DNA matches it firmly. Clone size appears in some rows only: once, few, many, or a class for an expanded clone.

cdr3_aa: CASRRRTDSPNNEQYF; cdr3_nt: TGTGCCAGCAGAAGACGGACTGATTCCCCTAACAATGAGCAGTACTTC; v_call: TRBV6-6; j_call: TRBJ2-5; d_call: NA; clone_size: NA
cdr3_aa: CSARGGSRGLPPDTQYF; cdr3_nt: TGCAGTGCTAGAGGCGGCTCCCGGGGCCTGCCCCCAGATACGCAGTATTTT; v_call: TRBV20-1; j_call: TRBJ2-3; d_call: NA; clone_size: NA
cdr3_aa: CATTDPGAGTYNEQFF; cdr3_nt: TGTGCCACCACAGACCCGGGGGCGGGAACCTACAATGAGCAGTTCTTC; v_call: TRBV28; j_call: TRBJ2-1; d_call: NA; clone_size: NA
cdr3_aa: CSAGPGLAPYNEQFF; cdr3_nt: TGCAGCGCGGGACCGGGACTAGCGCCTTACAATGAGCAGTTCTTC; v_call: TRBV29-1; j_call: TRBJ2-1; d_call: TRBD2; clone_size: NA
cdr3_aa: CASSQTASGNGYEQYF; cdr3_nt: TGCGCCAGCAGCCAAACCGCTAGCGGTAACGGCTACGAGCAGTACTTC; v_call: TRBV4-1; j_call: TRBJ2-7; d_call: TRBD2; clone_size: few
cdr3_aa: CASSRDAAGEQYF; cdr3_nt: TGTGCCAGCAGCCGGGACGCGGCGGGCGAGCAGTACTTC; v_call: TRBV11-2; j_call: TRBJ2-7; d_call: NA; clone_size: few
cdr3_aa: CASSLGARNTGELFF; cdr3_nt: TGTGCCAGCAGTTTGGGGGCCAGGAACACCGGGGAGCTGTTTTTT; v_call: TRBV12-3/TRBV12-4; j_call: TRBJ2-2; d_call: NA; clone_size: few
cdr3_aa: CASSQYGRTYEQYF; cdr3_nt: TGTGCCAGCAGCCAGTACGGGAGAACCTACGAGCAGTACTTC; v_call: TRBV3-1; j_call: TRBJ2-7; d_call: NA; clone_size: NA
cdr3_aa: CSARGSGVGYGYTF; cdr3_nt: TGCAGTGCTAGAGGGTCAGGGGTAGGCTATGGCTACACCTTC; v_call: TRBV20-1; j_call: TRBJ1-2; d_call: NA; clone_size: NA
cdr3_aa: CASSQEWTTDTQYF; cdr3_nt: TGCGCCAGCAGCCAAGAATGGACCACAGATACGCAGTATTTT; v_call: TRBV4-1; j_call: TRBJ2-3; d_call: NA; clone_size: few
cdr3_aa: CASSSGGGSAKNIQYF; cdr3_nt: TGCGCCAGCAGCTCCGGGGGGGGATCAGCCAAAAACATTCAGTACTTC; v_call: TRBV5-1; j_call: TRBJ2-4; d_call: TRBD2; clone_size: NA
cdr3_aa: CSARRGGRGRETQYF; cdr3_nt: TGCAGTGCTAGACGGGGCGGGAGGGGGAGAGAGACCCAGTACTTC; v_call: TRBV20-1; j_call: TRBJ2-5; d_call: TRBD2; clone_size: many
cdr3_aa: CSARETDSYEQYF; cdr3_nt: TGCAGTGCTAGAGAGACAGATTCCTACGAGCAGTACTTC; v_call: TRBV20-1; j_call: TRBJ2-7; d_call: NA; clone_size: NA